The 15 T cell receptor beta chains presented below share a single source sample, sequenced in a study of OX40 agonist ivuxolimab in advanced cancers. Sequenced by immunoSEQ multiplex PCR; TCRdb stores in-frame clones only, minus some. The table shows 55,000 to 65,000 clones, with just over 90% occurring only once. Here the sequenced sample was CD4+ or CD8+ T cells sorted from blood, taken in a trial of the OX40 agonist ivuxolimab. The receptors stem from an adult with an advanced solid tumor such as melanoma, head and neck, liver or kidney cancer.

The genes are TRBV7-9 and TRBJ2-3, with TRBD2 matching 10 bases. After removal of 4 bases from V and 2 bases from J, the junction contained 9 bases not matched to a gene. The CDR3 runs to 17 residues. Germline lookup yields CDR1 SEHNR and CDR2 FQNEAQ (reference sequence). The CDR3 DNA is TGTGCCAGCAGCTCCATTAGCGGGGGGCTGCTCACAGATACGCAGTATTTT. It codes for CASSSISGGLLTDTQYF.

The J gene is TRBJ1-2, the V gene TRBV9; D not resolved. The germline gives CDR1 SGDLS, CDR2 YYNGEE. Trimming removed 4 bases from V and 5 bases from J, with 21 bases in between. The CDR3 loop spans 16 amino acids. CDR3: CASSLLGGQGIYGYTF. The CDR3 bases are TGTGCCAGCAGCCTACTTGGTGGCCAAGGGATATATGGCTACACCTTC.

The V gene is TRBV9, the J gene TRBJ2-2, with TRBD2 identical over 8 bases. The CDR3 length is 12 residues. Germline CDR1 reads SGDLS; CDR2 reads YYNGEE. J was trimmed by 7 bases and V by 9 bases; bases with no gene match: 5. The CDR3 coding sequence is TGTGCCATCAGGACTAGCAACGGGGAGCTGTTTTTT. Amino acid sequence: CAIRTSNGELFF. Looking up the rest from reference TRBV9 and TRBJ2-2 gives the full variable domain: DSGVTQTPKHLITATGQRVTLRCSPRSGDLSVYWYQQSLDQGLQFLIQYYNGEERAKGNILERFSAQQFPDLHSELNLSSLELGDSALYFCAIRTSNGELFFGEGSRLTVL.

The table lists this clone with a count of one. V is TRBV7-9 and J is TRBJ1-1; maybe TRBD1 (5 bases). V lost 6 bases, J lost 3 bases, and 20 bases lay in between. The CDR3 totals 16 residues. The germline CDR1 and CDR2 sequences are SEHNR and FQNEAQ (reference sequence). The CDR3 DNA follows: TGTGCCAGCAGGGCTTTCGCGGGGCCCTCCCACACTGAAGCTTTCTTT. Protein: CASRAFAGPSHTEAFF.

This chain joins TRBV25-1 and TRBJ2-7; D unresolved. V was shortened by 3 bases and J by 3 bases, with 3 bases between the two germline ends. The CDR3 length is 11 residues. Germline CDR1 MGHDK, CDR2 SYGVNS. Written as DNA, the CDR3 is TGTGCCAGCAGTGACAGCTACGAGCAGTACTTC. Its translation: CASSDSYEQYF.

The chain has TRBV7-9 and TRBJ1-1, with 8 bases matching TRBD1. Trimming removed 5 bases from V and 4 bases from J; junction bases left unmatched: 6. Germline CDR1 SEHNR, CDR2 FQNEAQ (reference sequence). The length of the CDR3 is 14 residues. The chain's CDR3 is CASSARQGITEAFF. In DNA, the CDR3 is TGTGCCAGCAGCGCCAGACAGGGGATCACTGAAGCTTTCTTT.

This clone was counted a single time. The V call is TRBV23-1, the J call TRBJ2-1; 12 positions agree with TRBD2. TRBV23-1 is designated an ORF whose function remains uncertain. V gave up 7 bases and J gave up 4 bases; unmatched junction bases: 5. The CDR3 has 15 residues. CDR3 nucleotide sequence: TGCGCCAGCACCCCGGGACTAGCGGGTTACAATGAGCAGTTCTTC. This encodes CASTPGLAGYNEQFF.

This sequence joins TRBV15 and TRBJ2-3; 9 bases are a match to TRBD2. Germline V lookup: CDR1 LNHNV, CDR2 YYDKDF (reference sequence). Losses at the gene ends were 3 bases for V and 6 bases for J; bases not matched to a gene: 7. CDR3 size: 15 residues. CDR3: CATSSLAGNSDTQYF. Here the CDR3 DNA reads TGTGCCACCAGCAGCCTAGCGGGGAACTCGGATACGCAGTATTTT.

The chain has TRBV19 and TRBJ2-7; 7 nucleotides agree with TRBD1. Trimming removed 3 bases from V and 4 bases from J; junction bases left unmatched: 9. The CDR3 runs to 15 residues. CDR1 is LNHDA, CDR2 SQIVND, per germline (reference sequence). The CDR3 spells CASSILPGTAYEQYF. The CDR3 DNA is TGTGCCAGTAGTATTCTCCCCGGGACAGCTTACGAGCAGTACTTC.

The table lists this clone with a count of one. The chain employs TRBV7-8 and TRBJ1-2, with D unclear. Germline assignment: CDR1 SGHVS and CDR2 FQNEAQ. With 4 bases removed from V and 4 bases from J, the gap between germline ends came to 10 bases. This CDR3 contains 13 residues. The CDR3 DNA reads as TGTGCCAGCAGCTCTAACACTCTCTATGGCTACACCTTC. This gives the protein CASSSNTLYGYTF. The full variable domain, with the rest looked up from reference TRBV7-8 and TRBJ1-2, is GAGVSQSPRYKVAKRGQDVALRCDPISGHVSLFWYQQALGQGPEFLTYFQNEAQLDKSGLPSDRFFAERPEGSVSTLKIQRTQQEDSAVYLCASSSNTLYGYTFGSGTRLTVV.

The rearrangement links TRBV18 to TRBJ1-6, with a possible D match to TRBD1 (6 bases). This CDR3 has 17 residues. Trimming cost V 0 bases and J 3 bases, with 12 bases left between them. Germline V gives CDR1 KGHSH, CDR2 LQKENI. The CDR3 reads CASSPPPGVIYNSPLHF. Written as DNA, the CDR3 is TGTGCCAGCTCACCACCCCCAGGGGTAATCTATAATTCACCCCTCCACTTT.

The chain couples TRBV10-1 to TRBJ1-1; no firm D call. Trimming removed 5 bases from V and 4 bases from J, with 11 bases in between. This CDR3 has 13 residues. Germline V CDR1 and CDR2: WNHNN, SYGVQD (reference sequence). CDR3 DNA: TGCGCCAGCAGTAACTCAGTCGGCACTGAAGCTTTCTTT. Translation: CASSNSVGTEAFF.

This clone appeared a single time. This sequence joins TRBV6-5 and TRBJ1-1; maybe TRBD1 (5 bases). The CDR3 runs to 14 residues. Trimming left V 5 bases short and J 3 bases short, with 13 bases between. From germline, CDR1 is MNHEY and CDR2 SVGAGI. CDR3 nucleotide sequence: TGTGCCAGCAGTAACACTGACAGTTACACTGAAGCTTTCTTT. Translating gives CASSNTDSYTEAFF.

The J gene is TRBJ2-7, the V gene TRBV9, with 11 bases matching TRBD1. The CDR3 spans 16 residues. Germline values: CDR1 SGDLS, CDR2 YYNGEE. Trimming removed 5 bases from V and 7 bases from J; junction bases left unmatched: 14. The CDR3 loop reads CASSAETGTGGLEQYF. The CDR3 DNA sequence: TGTGCCAGCAGTGCTGAGACCGGGACAGGGGGTTTGGAGCAGTACTTC. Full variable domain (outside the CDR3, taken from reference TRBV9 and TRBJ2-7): DSGVTQTPKHLITATGQRVTLRCSPRSGDLSVYWYQQSLDQGLQFLIQYYNGEERAKGNILERFSAQQFPDLHSELNLSSLELGDSALYFCASSAETGTGGLEQYFGPGTRLTVT.

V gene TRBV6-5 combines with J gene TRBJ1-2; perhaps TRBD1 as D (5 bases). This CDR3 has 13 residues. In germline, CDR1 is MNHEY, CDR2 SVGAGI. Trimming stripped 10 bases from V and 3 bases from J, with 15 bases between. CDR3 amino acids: CATFLGGDYGYTF. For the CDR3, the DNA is TGTGCCACCTTTCTGGGGGGGGACTATGGCTACACCTTC.